This is a list of T cell receptor beta chains from one sample in a study of T cells expressing NK-cell markers. Each CDR3 protein gets one entry in TCRdb, which reprocessed the 5' RACE reads and gives no DNA. The table counts over 120,000 distinct CDR3 sequences; around 10% lies in the top ten. The sequenced sample consisted of blood T cells: a sorted CD56 or NKG2C T cell subset, CD4+ or CD8+ T cells, or bulk PBMC T cells (not recorded which). The source of these receptors is a man aged 18 to 35 in good health. The CDR3 runs from the conserved cysteine through the conserved F or W.

v_call	j_call	cdr3_aa
TRBV24-1	TRBJ2-3	CATSETASGPTDTQYF
TRBV15	TRBJ2-1	CATSTIPSPNYNEQFF
TRBV12-3/TRBV12-4	TRBJ2-1	CASSLAATYNEQFF
TRBV6-5	TRBJ2-5	CASSSDRGVQETQYF
TRBV14	TRBJ2-3	CASSQAWEGTSGNLDTQYF
TRBV6-4	TRBJ2-1	CASRTSGAAYNEQFF
TRBV9	TRBJ2-2	CASSVDPRATANTGELFF
TRBV27	TRBJ1-1	CASSSRPKQALLYTEAFF
TRBV15	TRBJ2-5	CATRETGRGETQYF
TRBV6-5	TRBJ1-5	CASSYGGRGPESSNQPQHF
TRBV19	TRBJ2-7	CASSSFPPGPREQYF
TRBV6-5	TRBJ1-2	CASSYSSSGYTF
TRBV7-8	TRBJ2-3	CASSHDRDTRRGTQYF
TRBV7-9	TRBJ2-7	CASSLGQGVGYEQYF
TRBV5-1	TRBJ1-1	CASSLGDRGAEAFF
TRBV25-1	TRBJ2-1	CASSGSPTGNEQFF
TRBV15	TRBJ2-5	CATSGPGGGWETQYF
TRBV11-2	TRBJ1-2	CASSPTGGAHGYTF
TRBV7-9	TRBJ2-3	CASSGHGRAGPDTQYF
TRBV4-1	TRBJ2-3	CASSQGRTDTQYF
TRBV6-4	TRBJ2-1	CASSARAGVGNEQFF
TRBV6-2/TRBV6-3	TRBJ2-3	CASSYGSTDTQYF